Included here is one TCR beta chain sequence, with context. Germline CDR1 reads MNHEY; CDR2 reads SMNVEV (reference sequence). CDR3 length: 15 residues. V was pared by 5 bases and J by 2 bases, with 15 bases between. The data belong to a study of blood T cell repertoires in COVID-19. The overall study: The samples span acute and convalescent COVID-19 from the United States, Italy and Spain.

Per the study methods: Estimated nucleated cell counts came from reference gene primer amplification. TCRdb's table, derived via immunoSEQ multiplex PCR, lists solely in-frame clones and lacks some. V and J calls and clone size come straight from that table; D and trimming were deduced from the DNA. The data hold about 240,000 clones, with roughly 90% observed a single time. The sequence came from a man in his 60s who had recovered from COVID-19. The genes are TRBV27 and TRBJ1-2; tentative D call: TRBD1 (5 bases). Sequencing was carried out using peripheral blood. In DNA, the CDR3 is TGTGCCAGCAGTCCCTACTTGGACAAGAACTATGGCTACACCTTC. This gives the protein CASSPYLDKNYGYTF.